This TCR beta chain was sequenced for a study of T cells after yellow fever vaccination. A universal primer site and UMIs were added as TCR cDNA was made by 5'RACE template switching. Each CDR3 protein is one row after TCRdb ran MiXCR on the 5' RACE reads. The table lists 70,000 or so distinct CDR3 sequences, around 6.2% of them singletons, with over 2% in the top ten. The V gene's germline CDR1 is MGHRA and CDR2 YSYEKL. The length of the CDR3 is 13 residues. Trimming removed 8 bases from V and 2 bases from J, with 10 bases in between. This clonotype was detected ten times or more. Its target is unknown. Study-wide results and limits: Post-booster samples contained most primary-vaccination clones (approximately 96% CD4, about 90% CD8).

Sequences were derived from CD4+ T cells sorted from PBMCs, sampled around 16 days after the first yellow fever vaccination. The TCR was taken from a man younger than 30 who received the YFV17D yellow fever vaccine. V gene TRBV4-1 combines with J gene TRBJ1-3; D is uncertain. CDR3 in amino acids: CASARTTGNTIYF. The CDR3, as DNA: TGCGCCAGCGCAAGAACTACTGGAAACACCATATATTTT.